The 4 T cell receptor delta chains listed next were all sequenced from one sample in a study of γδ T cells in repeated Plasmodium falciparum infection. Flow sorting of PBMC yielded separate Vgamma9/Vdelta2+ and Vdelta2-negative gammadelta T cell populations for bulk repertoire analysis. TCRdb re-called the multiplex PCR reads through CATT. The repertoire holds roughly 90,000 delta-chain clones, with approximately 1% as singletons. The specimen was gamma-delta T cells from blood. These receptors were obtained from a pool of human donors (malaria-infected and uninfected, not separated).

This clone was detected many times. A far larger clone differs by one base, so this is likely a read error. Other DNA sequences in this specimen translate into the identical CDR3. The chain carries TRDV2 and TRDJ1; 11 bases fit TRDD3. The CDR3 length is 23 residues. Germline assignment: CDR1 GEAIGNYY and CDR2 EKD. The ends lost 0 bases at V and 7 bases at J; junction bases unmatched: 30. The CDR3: CACDTAPARGVGDTTYLPGKLIF. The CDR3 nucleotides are TGTGCCTGTGACACCGCCCCGGCACGTGGGGTGGGGGATACGACCTACCTACCTGGTAAACTCATCTTT.

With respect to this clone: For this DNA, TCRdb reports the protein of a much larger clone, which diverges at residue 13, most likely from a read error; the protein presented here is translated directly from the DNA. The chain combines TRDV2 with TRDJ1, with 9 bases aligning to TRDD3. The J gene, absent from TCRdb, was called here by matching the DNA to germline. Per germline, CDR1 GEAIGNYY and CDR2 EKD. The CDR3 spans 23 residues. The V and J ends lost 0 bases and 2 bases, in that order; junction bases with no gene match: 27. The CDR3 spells CACDTLRRRSGGCRVPYTDKLIF. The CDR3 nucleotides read TGTGCCTGTGACACCCTTCGGCGGCGATCTGGGGGATGCAGGGTCCCGTATACCGATAAACTCATCTTT.

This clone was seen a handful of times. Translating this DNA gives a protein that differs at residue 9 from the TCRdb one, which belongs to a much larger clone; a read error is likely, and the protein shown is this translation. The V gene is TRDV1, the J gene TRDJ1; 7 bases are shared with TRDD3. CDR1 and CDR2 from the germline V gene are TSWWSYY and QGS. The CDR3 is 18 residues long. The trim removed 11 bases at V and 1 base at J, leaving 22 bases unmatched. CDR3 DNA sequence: TGTGCTTACGCAAGTCCCCTGGGGGGTAGCCGGTGCACCGATAAACTCATCTTT. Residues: CAYASPLGGSRCTDKLIF.

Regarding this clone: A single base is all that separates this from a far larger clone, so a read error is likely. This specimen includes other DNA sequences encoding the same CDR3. The CDR3 nucleotides are TGTGCCTGTGACCTCCTTCCAAACTGGGGGATACGCGGGACCGATAAACTCATTTTT. Its translation is CACDLLPNWGIRGTDKLIF. The rearrangement uses TRDV2 and TRDJ1; 13 bases are a match to TRDD3. The CDR3 has 19 amino acids. The germline CDR1 and CDR2 sequences are GEAIGNYY and EKD.